Listed here is a single TCR beta chain. The data originate from a study of technical replicates of blood from a handful of donors. Sequencing was performed with immunoSEQ multiplex PCR; in TCRdb, only in-frame clones are kept and a portion is missing. The table records roughly 100,000 clones, 95% to 97% of them present only once. In germline, CDR1 is GTSNPN, CDR2 SVGIG (reference sequence). Losses at the gene ends were 2 bases for V and 8 bases for J; bases not matched to a gene: 5. The CDR3 is 14 residues long. The TCR was taken from a human donor in good health. This rearrangement joins TRBV30 to TRBJ1-4, with 10 positions matching TRBD1. Sequenced input: T cells isolated from PBMCs. The CDR3 DNA follows: TGTGCCTGGAGTAAGGGACAGGGGCACGAAAAACTGTTTTTT. It translates to CAWSKGQGHEKLFF.